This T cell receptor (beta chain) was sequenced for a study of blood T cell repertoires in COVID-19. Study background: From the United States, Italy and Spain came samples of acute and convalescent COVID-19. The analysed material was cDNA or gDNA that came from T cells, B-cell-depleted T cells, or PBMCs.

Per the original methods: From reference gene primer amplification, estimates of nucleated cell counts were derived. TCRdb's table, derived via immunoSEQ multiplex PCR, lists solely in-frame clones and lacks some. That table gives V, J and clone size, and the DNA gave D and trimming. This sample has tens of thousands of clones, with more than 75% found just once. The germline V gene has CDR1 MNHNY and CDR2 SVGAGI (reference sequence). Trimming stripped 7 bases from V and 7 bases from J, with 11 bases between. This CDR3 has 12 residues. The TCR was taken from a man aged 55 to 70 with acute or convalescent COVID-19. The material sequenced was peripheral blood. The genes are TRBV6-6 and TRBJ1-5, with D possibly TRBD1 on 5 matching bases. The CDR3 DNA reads TGTGCCAGCAATACAAGGGGCCAGCCCCAGCATTTT. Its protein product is CASNTRGQPQHF.